This T cell receptor (beta chain) was sequenced during a study of shared clonotypes between healthy human individuals. As for the study in general: Used for every donor were three CD4 naive, three CD4 memory, two CD8 naive and one CD8 memory plate.

Worth noting for this clone: No antigen is known for it.

Assay execution took place at the deep level. Assay: immunoSEQ multiplex PCR; the TCRdb copy retains only in-frame clones and omits some. The data show nearly 1,000,000 clones, 70% to 85% seen once. The V and J ends lost 6 bases and 4 bases respectively, with 13 bases between them. This CDR3 comprises 14 residues. Per germline, CDR1 SGHNT and CDR2 YYREEE (reference sequence). Points from the study as a whole: Around 5% was the fraction of naive CD4 clonotypes found shared across a few donors.

Input material: memory CD4+ T cells sorted from blood. Regarding subset: CD45RA-negative fraction. V and J are TRBV5-4 and TRBJ2-2, with a possible D match to TRBD2 (5 bases). The receptor's source is a man aged 18 to 29 in good health. The CDR3 sequence is CASTRGPATGELFF. DNA of the CDR3: TGTGCCAGCACCCGCGGGCCGGCCACCGGGGAGCTGTTTTTT.